The rows below give T cell receptor beta chains drawn from one sample of a study of cytomegalovirus exposure and HLA in healthy donors. Only in-frame clones appear in the TCRdb table, and some are missing; sequencing was by immunoSEQ multiplex PCR. The repertoire holds roughly 200,000 clones, with roughly four fifths as singletons. Sequenced input: PBMCs. These receptor sequences come from a man aged 35-49 years in good health and CMV-seropositive. Each CDR3 is given with its conserved first and last residue. The order of the fields is J gene, D gene, V gene, clone size, CDR3 protein, CDR3 DNA. A D gene is named only where the DNA matches it firmly. Size values are once, few and many counts, or a class for expanded clones, and some rows have none.

J: TRBJ2-1
D: TRBD2
V: TRBV10-1
size: .
CDR3: CASGPTSGSGGEQFF
DNA: TGCGCCAGCGGCCCCACTAGCGGGAGTGGCGGCGAGCAGTTCTTC

J: TRBJ2-7
D: .
V: TRBV5-1
size: .
CDR3: CASSLGGSMDYEQYF
DNA: TGCGCCAGCAGCTTGGGGGGCAGCATGGACTACGAGCAGTACTTC

J: TRBJ2-6
D: .
V: TRBV5-4
size: few
CDR3: CASSSGQTSGANVLTF
DNA: TGTGCCAGCAGTTCAGGACAGACCTCTGGGGCCAACGTCCTGACTTTC

J: TRBJ2-1
D: .
V: TRBV7-9
size: .
CDR3: CASSIPRGNEQFF
DNA: TGTGCCAGCAGCATTCCCCGGGGCAATGAGCAGTTCTTC

J: TRBJ2-1
D: .
V: TRBV11-3
size: .
CDR3: CASSLGGPSYNEQFF
DNA: TGTGCCAGCAGCTTAGGCGGGCCCTCCTACAATGAGCAGTTCTTC

J: TRBJ2-2
D: .
V: TRBV10-2
size: .
CDR3: CASSYDRINTGELFF
DNA: TGCGCCAGCAGTTACGACAGAATCAACACCGGGGAGCTGTTTTTT

J: TRBJ1-3
D: TRBD1
V: TRBV28
size: .
CDR3: CASSLGTGGAGNTIYF
DNA: TGTGCCAGCAGTTTAGGAACAGGGGGCGCCGGAAACACCATATATTTT

J: TRBJ1-4
D: .
V: TRBV19
size: .
CDR3: CASSKTFPVQAEKLFF
DNA: TGTGCCAGTAGTAAGACCTTTCCGGTGCAGGCTGAAAAACTGTTTTTT

J: TRBJ2-5
D: .
V: TRBV5-6
size: .
CDR3: CASSPGDLLEGQYF
DNA: TGTGCCAGCAGCCCGGGGGACCTCCTCGAGGGCCAGTACTTC

J: TRBJ1-1
D: .
V: TRBV10-3
size: .
CDR3: CAITPTGGETEAFF
DNA: TGTGCCATCACTCCGACCGGGGGGGAGACTGAAGCTTTCTTT

J: TRBJ1-1
D: TRBD1
V: TRBV4-2
size: .
CDR3: CASSQDPKPAGTDNTEAFF
DNA: TGTGCCAGCAGCCAAGACCCGAAACCGGCCGGGACAGATAACACTGAAGCTTTCTTT

J: TRBJ2-7
D: .
V: TRBV6-5
size: .
CDR3: CASSLNRVYEQYF
DNA: TGTGCCAGCAGTTTAAACAGGGTCTACGAGCAGTACTTC

J: TRBJ1-2
D: .
V: TRBV27
size: few
CDR3: CASSILPLGQSYGYTF
DNA: TGTGCCAGCAGTATCCTCCCGTTGGGGCAGAGCTATGGCTACACCTTC

J: TRBJ2-1
D: .
V: TRBV11-2
size: .
CDR3: CASSFGRGEQFF
DNA: TGTGCCAGCTCCTTTGGCCGTGGTGAGCAGTTCTTC

J: TRBJ2-5
D: .
V: TRBV5-4
size: .
CDR3: CASSFRRDQETQYF
DNA: TGTGCCAGCAGCTTTCGCAGGGACCAAGAGACCCAGTACTTC

J: TRBJ2-1
D: .
V: TRBV6-6
size: once
CDR3: CASSPDTFYNEQFF
DNA: TGTGCCAGCAGCCCTGACACCTTTTACAATGAGCAGTTCTTC

J: TRBJ2-3
D: TRBD2
V: TRBV27
size: .
CDR3: CASSTRLAGGPGTDTQYF
DNA: TGTGCCAGCAGTACCCGACTAGCGGGAGGGCCTGGGACAGATACGCAGTATTTT

J: TRBJ1-1
D: .
V: TRBV13
size: .
CDR3: CASSNPGSAEAFF
DNA: TGTGCCAGCAGCAATCCAGGGTCGGCTGAAGCTTTCTTT

J: TRBJ1-2
D: .
V: TRBV7-3
size: .
CDR3: CASSPGSGYGYTF
DNA: TGTGCCAGCAGCCCAGGTAGCGGCTATGGCTACACCTTC

J: TRBJ1-1
D: .
V: TRBV2
size: .
CDR3: CASSPSTLNTEAFF
DNA: TGTGCCAGCAGCCCGTCGACACTCAACACTGAAGCTTTCTTT

J: TRBJ2-1
D: TRBD1
V: TRBV11-2
size: .
CDR3: CASSSDRGINNEQFF
DNA: TGTGCCAGCAGCTCAGACAGGGGGATTAACAATGAGCAGTTCTTC

J: TRBJ2-1
D: .
V: TRBV19
size: .
CDR3: CGSSSYNEQFF
DNA: TGTGGTTCGAGCTCCTACAATGAGCAGTTCTTC

J: TRBJ2-1
D: TRBD2
V: TRBV28
size: .
CDR3: CASGLAGNNEQFF
DNA: TGTGCCAGTGGACTAGCGGGAAACAATGAGCAGTTCTTC

J: TRBJ2-1
D: TRBD2
V: TRBV4-1
size: .
CDR3: CASSPRTTSGYNEQFF
DNA: TGCGCCAGCAGCCCAAGGACTACTAGCGGTTACAATGAGCAGTTCTTC

J: TRBJ1-2
D: .
V: TRBV15
size: .
CDR3: CATSRDPGAYGYTF
DNA: TGTGCCACCAGCAGAGATCCGGGTGCCTATGGCTACACCTTC

J: TRBJ2-1
D: .
V: TRBV5-4
size: once
CDR3: CASSIGDLSSYNEQFF
DNA: TGTGCCAGCAGCATAGGAGACTTGAGCTCCTACAATGAGCAGTTCTTC

J: TRBJ2-3
D: TRBD2
V: TRBV7-2
size: .
CDR3: CASSSRTSGTTDTQYF
DNA: TGTGCCAGCAGCTCAAGGACTAGCGGGACCACAGATACGCAGTATTTT

J: TRBJ2-3
D: TRBD2
V: TRBV7-8
size: .
CDR3: CASSLRREPTDTQYF
DNA: TGTGCCAGCAGCTTAAGGCGGGAGCCCACAGATACGCAGTATTTT

J: TRBJ2-1
D: .
V: TRBV27
size: .
CDR3: CASAVVDRDEQFF
DNA: TGTGCCAGCGCCGTCGTAGATCGGGATGAGCAGTTCTTC

J: TRBJ2-1
D: .
V: TRBV7-9
size: .
CDR3: CASSQGMAQFF
DNA: TGTGCCAGCAGCCAGGGGATGGCGCAGTTCTTC

J: TRBJ1-2
D: TRBD1
V: TRBV5-6
size: once
CDR3: CASSFRQGRDYGYTF
DNA: TGTGCCAGCAGCTTTAGACAGGGTAGGGATTATGGCTACACCTTC

J: TRBJ2-5
D: TRBD2
V: TRBV5-1
size: once
CDR3: CASSLGGLAGEGETQYF
DNA: TGCGCCAGCAGCTTGGGGGGACTAGCGGGAGAAGGGGAGACCCAGTACTTC

J: TRBJ2-5
D: TRBD2
V: TRBV2
size: .
CDR3: CASSYWEGETQYF
DNA: TGTGCCAGCAGCTATTGGGAGGGAGAGACCCAGTACTTC

J: TRBJ2-1
D: .
V: TRBV9
size: .
CDR3: CASSAGQSLTNEQFF
DNA: TGTGCCAGCAGCGCTGGACAATCCCTTACGAATGAGCAGTTCTTC

J: TRBJ2-7
D: TRBD1
V: TRBV6-1
size: .
CDR3: CASSEAGGSYEQYF
DNA: TGTGCCAGCAGTGAGGCAGGGGGCTCCTACGAGCAGTACTTC

J: TRBJ2-7
D: .
V: TRBV6-5
size: few
CDR3: CASSYGAGAGYEQYF
DNA: TGTGCCAGCAGTTACGGAGCAGGGGCGGGCTACGAGCAGTACTTC

J: TRBJ1-2
D: .
V: TRBV28
size: once
CDR3: CASSLGGAPGYTF
DNA: TGTGCCAGCAGTTTAGGGGGGGCGCCTGGCTACACCTTC

J: TRBJ1-1
D: .
V: TRBV27
size: .
CDR3: CASSRYGNTEAFF
DNA: TGTGCCAGCAGTAGATACGGGAACACTGAAGCTTTCTTT

J: TRBJ2-7
D: TRBD1
V: TRBV5-5
size: .
CDR3: CASSLTGDRASYEQYF
DNA: TGTGCCAGCAGCTTGACGGGGGACAGGGCCTCCTACGAGCAGTACTTC

J: TRBJ1-1
D: .
V: TRBV5-5
size: .
CDR3: CASSIRWGRNTEAFF
DNA: TGTGCCAGCAGCATCCGATGGGGGCGGAACACTGAAGCTTTCTTT

J: TRBJ1-2
D: TRBD1
V: TRBV19
size: .
CDR3: CASRQGGYGYTF
DNA: TGTGCCAGCCGACAGGGGGGCTATGGCTACACCTTC

J: TRBJ1-4
D: TRBD1
V: TRBV29-1
size: .
CDR3: CSVDTGANEKLFF
DNA: TGCAGCGTAGATACAGGGGCTAATGAAAAACTGTTTTTT